This entry describes one TCR beta chain. Its antigen is currently not known. Per-base quality was not reported, and no clone a single base away is much larger than it. The data stem from a study of T cells in Graves' hyperthyroidism and ophthalmopathy (dated by TCRdb to between 2018 and 2021). Background for the entire study: Peripheral blood samples were taken at the time of initial diagnosis, prior to any treatment. TCR V-J signatures able to tell the groups apart were searched for in a discovery cohort of 90 to 100 patients, of whom around 42 had Graves' ophthalmopathy and some 60 had stable Graves' hyperthyroidism. Whether ophthalmopathy could be predicted prospectively was tested in an independent validation cohort made up of about 18 hyperthyroidism patients plus 17 patients who later progressed to ophthalmopathy. For training and testing, the 100 or so patients in the discovery cohort were randomly divided in a 7:3 ratio. In about six Graves' hyperthyroidism patients, the study also compared T-cell repertoires from thyroid tissue with T-cell repertoires from blood. After sampling, hyperthyroidism patients received methimazole starting at 30 mg daily, and ophthalmopathy patients received high-dose intravenous methylprednisolone. According to the paper, TCR Vbeta CDR3 sequencing was carried out on over 130 peripheral blood samples, which came from under 50 ophthalmopathy, 75 or so hyperthyroidism and some 17 progressor patients.

Stable Graves' hyperthyroidism was defined as the absence of progression to ophthalmopathy over 18 months of follow-up. The hyperthyroidism patients were between 18 and 65 years old and newly diagnosed, with a disease duration of less than 2 months. Patients with uncontrolled infections, other autoimmune diseases, pregnancy or lactation were excluded. Clinical symptoms, serum thyroxine and TRAb, thyroid ultrasound, and orbital computed tomography formed the basis for the diagnoses. PBMCs were separated from over 9 ml of fresh peripheral blood using Ficoll-Paque density gradient centrifugation. Total RNA was extracted using Trizol reagent, and RNA quality was assessed on an Agilent 2100 Bioanalyzer. The TCR beta CDR3 regions were amplified from the RNA transcripts. For the first round of RT-PCR on the TCR CDR3, the HTBI primer set was used together with the Qiagen OneStep RT-PCR kit. Libraries were constructed in a second round of multiplex PCR, after which size selection and purification were carried out. Paired-end sequencing of the libraries was performed with 100 bp reads on an Illumina HiSeq2000. As for the original processing: SOAPnuke was used to process the raw data, throwing out any read that contained adapters or uncalled bases, had a mean Phred below 15, or lacked an exact constant-primer or identifier match. High-quality paired reads were merged with COPE v1.2.5, and unique nucleotide sequences were defined as clonotypes. MiTCR v1.1 was used to align the clonotypes against IMGT TRBV, TRBD and TRBJ reference segments. The analysis was restricted to V-J combinations with a frequency above 0.0001, which together covered 99% to 99.2% of the repertoires. A TCS score was defined as the ratio between F50 (clonal expansion) and ExV (chaos), using BLOSUM62-based TCRdist between CDR3 peptides within each V-J. Welch's t-statistics and random forest reduced several hundred V-J features to about 12, which were used in a naive Bayes classifier (R e1071). TCRdb reran the public reads through fastp at Q25 and MiXCR, keeping productive beta chains. When rows share a CDR3 protein, they turn into one entry using the most common DNA and genes. TCRdb assigned the V and J calls; the authors' analysis was not used. Across this sample there are 500,000 to 600,000 distinct CDR3 sequences, with around 15% seen only once. Jointly, the top ten make up around 18% of the sample.

The study at large found these results: A model built on a 13 V-J signature distinguished ophthalmopathy from stable hyperthyroidism, reaching 85% to 90% sensitivity and around 81% specificity in cross-validation and 80%/75% in testing. Most expanded thyroid clonotypes (frequency above 0.001) were also detected in blood, a finding suggesting that blood repertoires may reflect thyroid immune responses. Sample size was not statistically predetermined, and investigators were not blinded to group allocation. In validation, the model predicted progression to ophthalmopathy a median of roughly 6.5 months before onset, with roughly 71% sensitivity and about 75% specificity.

CDR1 and CDR2 (SGHDN, FVKESK) derive from the germline V gene. V is shortened by 4 bases, J by 0 bases, and the region joining them spans 12 bases. The CDR3 spans 15 residues, from the cysteine through the phenylalanine. Only the CDR3 region is kept as DNA, spanning 45 bases read in frame from base 1. The sequence joins TRBV14 to TRBJ2-5, with TRBD2 tentatively as D gene (6 bases match). This sequence was found in a woman in her late teens or twenties with Graves' hyperthyroidism. The sequenced material came from blood. The DNA reads as follows: TGTGCCAGCAGCCGCCCTGGGAGGAACCAAGAGACCCAGTACTTC. It translates to CASSRPGRNQETQYF.